This T cell receptor beta chain originates from a study of CD8 T cells in Susac syndrome. CDR3 length: 17 residues. Germline V gives CDR1 MDHEN, CDR2 SYDVKM. J gave up 4 bases and V 2 bases, and 13 bases lay outside the gene matches. Random hexamers were used to reverse transcribe an amount of roughly 0.45 to 1 ug RNA. TCRdb reprocessed the immunoSEQ multiplex PCR reads with MiXCR, giving one entry per CDR3 protein. The table shows some 260,000 distinct CDR3 sequences, with roughly 85% occurring only once. This receptor was obtained from a human donor with multiple sclerosis. The sample consisted of CD8+ T cells from PBMCs. This chain joins TRBV28 and TRBJ2-7; 8 nucleotides align to TRBD2. CDR3 DNA: TGTGCCAGCAGTTTACCGACAACCGGGACTAGGAATTACGAGCAGTACTTC. Translation gives CASSLPTTGTRNYEQYF.